Sequencing of this T cell receptor (beta chain) was carried out in a study of control samples from healthy donors and cancer patients. Profiled with immunoSEQ multiplex PCR; TCRdb holds only in-frame clones, not every one. The top ten hold 15% to 20% of the sample, which has around 100,000 clones, around 89% seen once. Germline V lookup: CDR1 MGHRA, CDR2 YSYEKL. The V gene end was trimmed by 4 bases and the J gene end by 4 bases; junction bases not matched to a gene: 10. The CDR3 runs to 17 residues. The sequenced material came from PBMCs. This clonotype originated in a man between 60 and 70 years old with lung cancer. This chain uses TRBV4-1 with TRBJ2-1, with 10 nucleotides matching TRBD2. CDR3 in amino acids: CASSLDISGGSYNEQFF. CDR3 in DNA: TGCGCCAGCAGCCTTGATATTAGCGGGGGGTCGTACAATGAGCAGTTCTTC.